Listed below are T cell receptor beta chains from one sample, sequenced in a study of OX40 agonist ivuxolimab in advanced cancers. TCRdb's table, derived via immunoSEQ multiplex PCR, lists solely in-frame clones and lacks some. Of about 68,000 clones listed, roughly four fifths are singletons. The input for sequencing was CD4+ or CD8+ T cells sorted from blood, taken in a trial of the OX40 agonist ivuxolimab. The receptors were sampled from an adult with an advanced solid tumor such as melanoma, head and neck, liver or kidney cancer. The CDR3 runs from the conserved cysteine through the conserved F or W. A D gene is named only where the DNA matches it firmly. Clone size is stated in some rows and not others, as once, few, many or a class when expanded.

size	length	J	V	D	CDR3	DNA
-	15	TRBJ2-4	TRBV30	-	CAWSALAKPKDIQYF	TGTGCCTGGAGTGCGCTAGCGAAACCTAAAGACATTCAGTACTTC
-	19	TRBJ1-6	TRBV5-8	-	CASSLERVGISSYNSPLHF	TGTGCCAGCAGCTTGGAGAGGGTGGGAATTAGCTCCTATAATTCACCCCTCCACTTT
-	18	TRBJ2-4	TRBV19	TRBD2	CASSALAGGLLAKNIQYF	TGTGCCAGTAGCGCACTAGCGGGGGGCTTGTTGGCCAAAAACATTCAGTACTTC
-	16	TRBJ1-4	TRBV2	-	CASSEARGGWGTRGVF	TGTGCCAGCAGTGAAGCGCGGGGAGGTTGGGGAACTCGGGGTGTTTTT
-	14	TRBJ2-2	TRBV6-4	-	CASSGAADTGELFF	TGTGCCAGCAGTGGGGCAGCGGACACCGGGGAGCTGTTTTTT
-	17	TRBJ2-3	TRBV7-2	TRBD2	CASSLVVLAASTDTQYF	TGTGCCAGCAGCTTAGTCGTCCTAGCGGCTAGCACAGATACGCAGTATTTT
once	14	TRBJ2-3	TRBV7-2	TRBD2	CASSTSGSYDTQYF	TGTGCCAGCTCGACTAGCGGGAGCTATGATACGCAGTATTTT
-	14	TRBJ1-2	TRBV7-3	-	CASSLAQGGYGYTF	TGTGCCAGCAGCTTAGCCCAGGGTGGCTATGGCTACACCTTC
-	13	TRBJ2-1	TRBV29-1	TRBD2	CSGSHTSGAEQFF	TGCAGCGGGTCTCATACTAGCGGGGCTGAGCAGTTCTTC
-	14	TRBJ2-1	TRBV21-1	-	CASNKDRGDDEQFF	TGTGCCAGCAACAAGGACAGGGGGGACGATGAGCAGTTCTTC
-	13	TRBJ1-4	TRBV10-3	TRBD1	CAISEQGPEKLFF	TGTGCCATCAGTGAACAGGGGCCTGAAAAACTGTTTTTT
once	15	TRBJ2-2	TRBV19	TRBD2	CASSVASGTAGELFF	TGTGCCAGTAGTGTAGCCAGCGGGACTGCCGGGGAGCTGTTTTTT
-	16	TRBJ1-2	TRBV18	TRBD1	CASSQSGQVPNYGYTF	TGTGCCAGCTCTCAGTCCGGACAGGTCCCCAACTATGGCTACACCTTC
-	14	TRBJ1-1	TRBV19	TRBD1	CASSLRQGFTEAFF	TGTGCCAGTAGTCTAAGACAGGGATTCACTGAAGCTTTCTTT
-	15	TRBJ1-1	TRBV7-2	-	CASSLLIPGDTEAFF	TGTGCCAGCAGCTTATTGATCCCAGGAGACACTGAAGCTTTCTTT
-	15	TRBJ2-5	TRBV5-6	TRBD1	CASSLPTGASKTQYF	TGTGCCAGCAGCTTACCGACAGGGGCATCCAAAACCCAGTACTTC
-	11	TRBJ2-7	TRBV7-9	-	CASSLGDEQYF	TGTGCCAGCAGCTTAGGAGACGAGCAGTACTTC
-	17	TRBJ2-3	TRBV4-1	-	CASSQEPRLAGADTQYF	TGCGCCAGCAGCCAAGAGCCAAGGCTAGCTGGGGCAGATACGCAGTATTTT
-	14	TRBJ2-1	TRBV28	-	CASSFYEWGNEQFF	TGTGCCAGCAGTTTCTATGAATGGGGGAATGAGCAGTTCTTC
-	13	TRBJ1-3	TRBV11-2	TRBD1	CASSPDRVNTIYF	TGTGCCAGCAGTCCGGACAGGGTGAACACCATATATTTT
once	13	TRBJ1-6	TRBV6-4	-	CASSDKTNSPLHF	TGTGCCAGCAGTGACAAGACTAATTCACCCCTCCACTTT
once	15	TRBJ1-2	TRBV5-1	TRBD1	CASSLAGQGIYGYTF	TGCGCCAGCAGCTTGGCGGGACAGGGGATTTATGGCTACACCTTC
-	13	TRBJ1-2	TRBV6-6	-	CASSLIANYGYTF	TGTGCCAGCAGCCTGATAGCTAACTATGGCTACACCTTC
once	13	TRBJ2-2	TRBV7-2	TRBD2	CASRGGGTGELFF	TGTGCCAGCAGGGGCGGGGGCACCGGGGAGCTGTTTTTT
-	15	TRBJ2-3	TRBV28	TRBD2	CASRRDPGRGDTQYF	TGTGCCAGCAGGAGAGACCCGGGGAGGGGTGATACGCAGTATTTT
once	13	TRBJ2-5	TRBV5-4	-	CASNFDEKGTQYF	TGTGCCAGCAACTTTGACGAAAAGGGGACCCAGTACTTC
-	15	TRBJ1-4	TRBV7-9	TRBD1	CASSLGQGTNEKLFF	TGTGCCAGCAGCTTAGGACAGGGAACTAATGAAAAACTGTTTTTT
-	14	TRBJ2-3	TRBV30	TRBD2	CAWTSGVSTDTQYF	TGTGCCTGGACTAGCGGAGTTTCCACAGATACGCAGTATTTT
-	16	TRBJ2-5	TRBV7-9	TRBD2	CASSPGSGEVQETQYF	TGTGCCAGCAGCCCCGGCAGCGGGGAAGTACAAGAGACCCAGTACTTC
once	14	TRBJ2-2	TRBV27	TRBD2	CASSLRGGSEELFF	TGTGCCAGCAGTCTGCGGGGGGGCTCGGAAGAGCTGTTTTTT
-	14	TRBJ1-2	TRBV7-2	TRBD1	CASSLRQGSYGYTF	TGTGCCAGCAGCCTCCGACAGGGGAGCTATGGCTACACCTTC
-	14	TRBJ2-6	TRBV12-5	-	CASSGRDGANVLTF	TGTGCTAGTTCCGGGCGGGATGGGGCCAACGTCCTGACTTTC
-	14	TRBJ1-5	TRBV18	TRBD1	CASSPDAGGQPQHF	TGTGCCAGCTCACCAGATGCAGGGGGCCAGCCCCAGCATTTT
few	16	TRBJ2-3	TRBV5-4	-	CASSTSRVISTDTQYF	TGTGCCAGCAGCACCTCCAGGGTTATTAGCACAGATACGCAGTATTTT
-	14	TRBJ1-1	TRBV4-1	-	CASSQPRRTTEAFF	TGCGCCAGCAGCCAACCCCGGCGGACCACTGAAGCTTTCTTT
-	14	TRBJ2-2	TRBV6-5	TRBD2	CASWTGLASGELFF	TGTGCCAGCTGGACCGGACTAGCAAGCGGGGAGCTGTTTTTT
-	12	TRBJ2-1	TRBV2	-	CASSGGYNEQFF	TGTGCCAGCAGTGGGGGGTACAATGAGCAGTTCTTC
-	15	TRBJ2-1	TRBV15	TRBD2	CATSRVAGGYNEQFF	TGTGCCACCAGCAGGGTAGCGGGAGGCTACAATGAGCAGTTCTTC
few	13	TRBJ2-1	TRBV7-6	-	CASSAGTYNEQFF	TGTGCCAGCAGCGCCGGGACCTACAATGAGCAGTTCTTC
-	14	TRBJ2-3	TRBV5-1	TRBD1	CASRPTGVEDTQYF	TGCGCCAGCAGGCCCACAGGGGTAGAAGATACGCAGTATTTT
-	16	TRBJ2-7	TRBV19	TRBD2	CASRKQGLAGNYEQYF	TGTGCCAGTAGGAAACAGGGGCTAGCGGGAAACTACGAGCAGTACTTC
-	13	TRBJ2-7	TRBV28	-	CASSEGFGYEQYF	TGTGCCAGCAGTGAGGGGTTTGGCTACGAGCAGTACTTC
-	15	TRBJ2-1	TRBV5-1	TRBD1	CASSPSTGARYEQFF	TGCGCCAGCAGCCCGTCGACAGGGGCGCGTTATGAGCAGTTCTTC
-	12	TRBJ1-5	TRBV19	TRBD1	CASNRGNQPQHF	TGTGCCAGTAACAGGGGTAATCAGCCCCAGCATTTT
-	15	TRBJ1-4	TRBV4-2	-	CASSQEGGALEKLFF	TGTGCCAGCAGCCAAGAGGGGGGGGCCCTTGAAAAACTGTTTTTT
-	16	TRBJ2-5	TRBV5-4	TRBD2	CASSAGLAGEAETQYF	TGTGCCAGCAGCGCCGGACTAGCGGGGGAGGCGGAGACCCAGTACTTC
-	15	TRBJ2-3	TRBV5-1	-	CASSLEGSSTDTQYF	TGCGCCAGCAGCTTGGAAGGTTCTAGCACAGATACGCAGTATTTT